This entry is about one T cell receptor beta chain. Its antigen is not identified. This sample is drawn from a study of cytomegalovirus exposure and HLA in healthy donors. Study-wide results and caveats: About 87% or about 30% of the time was how often most TCR beta V segments were productive, according to an earlier analysis. A cluster of highly shared sequence variants was likely a sequencing artifact.

CDR3 length equals 13 residues. Germline values: CDR1 LNHDA, CDR2 SQIVND (reference sequence). Trimming cost V 1 base and J 10 bases, with 11 bases left between them. The PCR had 60 Vbeta and 13 Jbeta primers. Data came from immunoSEQ multiplex PCR; TCRdb stores just in-frame clones and leaves some out. The repertoire consists of about 160,000 clones, with 65% to 90% occurring once and the leading ten covering roughly 1.9%. The chain combines TRBV19 with TRBJ2-1; a possible D gene is TRBD2 (5 bases). The origin of this receptor is a human donor in good health. Source material: PBMCs. This chain's CDR3 is CASSIAGFREQFF. In nucleotides, the CDR3 is TGTGCCAGTAGTATAGCGGGGTTCCGGGAGCAGTTCTTC. Variable domain in full (rest from reference TRBV19 and TRBJ2-1): DGGITQSPKYLFRKEGQNVTLSCEQNLNHDAMYWYRQDPGQGLRLIYYSQIVNDFQKGDIAEGYSVSREKKESFPLTVTSAQKNPTAFYLCASSIAGFREQFFGPGTRLTVL.